This T cell receptor (beta chain) comes out of a study of human T cells and chemical hapten exposure. MiXCR was run by TCRdb on the RACE reads, yielding one entry per CDR3 protein. The table includes roughly 160,000 distinct CDR3 sequences, approximately 15% detected once. Time point of the sample: patch test 1, 2 weeks after DPC sensitization. The treatment: therapeutic diphenylcyclopropenone sensitization with weekly scalp DPC. This clonotype turned up a few times. Its antigen is unidentified. Germline-derived CDR1 and CDR2 are MNHEY and SMNVEV (reference sequence). V dropped 3 bases and J dropped 7 bases, with 13 bases sitting between them. The CDR3 is made up of 13 amino acids. Whole-study findings and limits: There was alopecia in the donors, so their immune response may differ from that of healthy people. Patch test score rose with PT1 expanded TCR count, significant at thresholds 8, 16 and 32, not 4.

V is TRBV27 and J is TRBJ2-7; possibly TRBD2 for D (5 bases). The source is a woman in her thirties with alopecia areata. Some clones in this sample may be carry-over from other donors' samples. Sequencing was performed on whole blood, taken in connection with sensitization to the hapten diphenylcyclopropenone (DPC). In nucleotides, the CDR3 is TGTGCCAGCAGTTTCGACGGGGTGGGGGAGCAGTACTTC. Translation: CASSFDGVGEQYF.